The source of this TCR beta chain is a study of blood T cells in healthy people across ages. Combining a sample-barcoded 5' primer with a J-beta primer mix, a second PCR ran for roughly 6 to 12 cycles. From the 5' RACE reads, TCRdb called clonotypes with MiXCR, one entry per CDR3 protein. Here the sample spans 650,000 to 1,000,000 distinct CDR3 sequences, roughly 34% being singletons. Germline values: CDR1 DFQATT, CDR2 SNEGSKA (reference sequence). The V and J ends lost 6 bases and 2 bases respectively, with 12 bases between them. CDR3 size: 13 residues. The clonotype originates from a man aged 18 to 30 in good health. The chain recombines TRBV20-1 with TRBJ2-3; weak D call: TRBD1 (5 bases). Sequencing used blood. The CDR3 sequence is CSASDTYTDTQYF. The DNA of the CDR3 is TGCAGTGCCTCGGACACGTACACAGATACGCAGTATTTT.